The clone carrying this TCR beta chain was counted once. These data come from a study of T cells in narcolepsy. Profiled with immunoSEQ multiplex PCR; TCRdb holds only in-frame clones, not every one. The sample shows around 32,000 clones, around 83% of them seen only once. This CDR3 has 15 residues. Trimming shortened V by 0 bases and J by 1 base, and 10 bases separated the two germline ends. CDR1 and CDR2 (germline): SGHKS, YYEKEE (reference sequence). The TCR was taken from a human donor in good health. Sequences were obtained from memory (CD45RA-) CD4+ T cells from blood. This sequence joins TRBV5-5 and TRBJ1-1, with a tentative D call TRBD1 (6 bases). The CDR3 sequence: CASSLGTARNTEAFF. DNA of the CDR3: TGTGCCAGCAGCTTGGGGACAGCCAGGAACACTGAAGCTTTCTTT.